Sequencing of this T cell receptor beta chain was carried out in a study of regulatory T cells in long-lasting Graves disease. Time point specified: persistent/refractory GD, antithyroid drugs over 5 years with positive TRAb. RNA isolated from PBMCs was used to make the TCR library. This CDR3 has 14 residues. V dropped 3 bases and J dropped 1; count of bases not matched to a gene: 2. CDR1 DFQATT and CDR2 SNEGSKA come from the germline V gene (reference sequence). TCR beta libraries were built with iRepertoire HTBI primers and Arm-PCR of CDR3 regions. TCRdb reprocessed the multiplex PCR reads via MiXCR and lists one record per CDR3 protein. The sample yields 700,000 or so distinct CDR3 sequences, 30% seen once. This clonotype came up a few times.

Here the sequenced sample was peripheral blood mononuclear cells (PBMCs), taken when the disease was refractory, from a patient treated with antithyroid drugs. The rearrangement links TRBV20-1 to TRBJ1-1; 10 bases are a match to TRBD1. This receptor was obtained from a female donor with Graves disease. The CDR3 bases are TGCAGTGCTAGGGGGGACAGGGGGAACACTGAAGCTTTCTTT. The encoded protein is CSARGDRGNTEAFF.